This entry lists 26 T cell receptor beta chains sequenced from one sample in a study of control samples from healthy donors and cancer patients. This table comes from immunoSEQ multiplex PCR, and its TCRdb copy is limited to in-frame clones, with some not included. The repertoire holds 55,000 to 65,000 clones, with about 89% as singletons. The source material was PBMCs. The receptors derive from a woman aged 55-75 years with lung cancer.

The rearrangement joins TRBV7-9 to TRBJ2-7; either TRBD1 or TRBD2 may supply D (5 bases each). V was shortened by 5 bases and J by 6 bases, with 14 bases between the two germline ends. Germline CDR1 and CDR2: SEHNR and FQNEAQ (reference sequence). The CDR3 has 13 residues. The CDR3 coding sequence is TGTGCCAGCAGCGCCCCAATAGGGACCGAGCAGTACTTC. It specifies CASSAPIGTEQYF.

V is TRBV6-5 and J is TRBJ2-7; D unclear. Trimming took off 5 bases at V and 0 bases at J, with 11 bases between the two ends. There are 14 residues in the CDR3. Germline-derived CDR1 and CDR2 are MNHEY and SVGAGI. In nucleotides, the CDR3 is TGTGCCAGCAGTCGGACCTCGACCTCCTACGAGCAGTACTTC. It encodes CASSRTSTSYEQYF.

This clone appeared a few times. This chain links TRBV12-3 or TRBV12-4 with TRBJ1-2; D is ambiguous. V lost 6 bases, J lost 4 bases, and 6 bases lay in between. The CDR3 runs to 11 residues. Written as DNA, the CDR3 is TGTGCCAGCAGGTCCTCCTATGGCTACACCTTC. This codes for CASRSSYGYTF.

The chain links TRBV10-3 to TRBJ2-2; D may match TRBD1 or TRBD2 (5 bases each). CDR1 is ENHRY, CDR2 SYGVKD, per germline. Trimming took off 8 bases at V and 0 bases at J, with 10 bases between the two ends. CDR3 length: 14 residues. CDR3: CAIGGHSNTGELFF. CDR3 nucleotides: TGTGCCATCGGGGGTCACTCGAACACCGGGGAGCTGTTTTTT.

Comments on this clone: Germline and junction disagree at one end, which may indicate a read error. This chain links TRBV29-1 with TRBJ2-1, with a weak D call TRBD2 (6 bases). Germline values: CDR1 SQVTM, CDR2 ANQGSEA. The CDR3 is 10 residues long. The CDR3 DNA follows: TGCAGCGTTCACGGGGGTAGTAAGCTCTTC. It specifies CSVHGGSKLF.

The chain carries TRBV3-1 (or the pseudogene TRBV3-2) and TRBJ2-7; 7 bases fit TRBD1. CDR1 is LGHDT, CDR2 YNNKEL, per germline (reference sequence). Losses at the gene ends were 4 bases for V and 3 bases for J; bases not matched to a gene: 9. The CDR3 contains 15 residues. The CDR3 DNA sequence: TGTGCCAGCAGCCGAGGGGGACAGTCGATCTACGAGCAGTACTTC. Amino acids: CASSRGGQSIYEQYF.

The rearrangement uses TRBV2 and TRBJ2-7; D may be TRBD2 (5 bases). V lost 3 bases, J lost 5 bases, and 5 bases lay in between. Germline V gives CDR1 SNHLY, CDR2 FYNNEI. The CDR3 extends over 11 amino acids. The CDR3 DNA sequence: TGTGCCAGCAGTGAGAGGGACGAGCAGTACTTC. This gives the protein CASSERDEQYF.

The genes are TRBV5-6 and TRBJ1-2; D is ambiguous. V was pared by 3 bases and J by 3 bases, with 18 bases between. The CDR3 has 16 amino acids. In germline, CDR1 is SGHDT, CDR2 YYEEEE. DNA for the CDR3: TGTGCCAGCAGCTCTGGTTTTAGAAGGTCCCACTATGGCTACACCTTC. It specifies CASSSGFRRSHYGYTF.

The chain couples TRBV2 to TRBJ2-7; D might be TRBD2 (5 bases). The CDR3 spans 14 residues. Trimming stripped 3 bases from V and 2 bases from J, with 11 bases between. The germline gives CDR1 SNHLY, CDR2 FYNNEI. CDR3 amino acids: CASSDGGFAYEQYF. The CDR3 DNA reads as TGTGCCAGCAGTGACGGAGGTTTCGCCTACGAGCAGTACTTC. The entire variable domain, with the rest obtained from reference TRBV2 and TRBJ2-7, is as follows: EPEVTQTPSHQVTQMGQEVILRCVPISNHLYFYWYRQILGQKVEFLVSFYNNEISEKSEIFDDQFSVERPDGSNFTLKIRSTKLEDSAMYFCASSDGGFAYEQYFGPGTRLTVT.

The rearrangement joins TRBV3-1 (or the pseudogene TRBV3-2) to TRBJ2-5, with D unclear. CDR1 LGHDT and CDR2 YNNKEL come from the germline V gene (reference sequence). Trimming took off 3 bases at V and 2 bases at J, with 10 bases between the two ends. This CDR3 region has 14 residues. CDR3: CASSHGGTQETQYF. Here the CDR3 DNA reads TGTGCCAGCAGCCATGGCGGTACACAAGAGACCCAGTACTTC.

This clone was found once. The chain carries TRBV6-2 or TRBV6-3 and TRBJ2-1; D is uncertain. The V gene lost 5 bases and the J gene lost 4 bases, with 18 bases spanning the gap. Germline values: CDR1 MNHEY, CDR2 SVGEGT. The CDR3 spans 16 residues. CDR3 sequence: CASSPDVNPVYNEQFF. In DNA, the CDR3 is TGTGCCAGCAGTCCGGACGTTAACCCCGTTTACAATGAGCAGTTCTTC.

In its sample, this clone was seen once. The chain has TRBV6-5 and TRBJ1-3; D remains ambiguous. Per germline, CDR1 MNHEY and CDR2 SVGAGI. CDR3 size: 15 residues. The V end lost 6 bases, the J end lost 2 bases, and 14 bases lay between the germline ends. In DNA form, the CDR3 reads TGTGCCAGCAGCACCCTAGGCCGTCCTGGAAACACCATATATTTT. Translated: CASSTLGRPGNTIYF.

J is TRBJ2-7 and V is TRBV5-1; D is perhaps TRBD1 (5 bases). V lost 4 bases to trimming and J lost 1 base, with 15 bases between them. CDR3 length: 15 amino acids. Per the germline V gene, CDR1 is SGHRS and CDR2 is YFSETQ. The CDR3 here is CASSPTQGGSYEQYF. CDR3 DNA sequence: TGCGCCAGCAGCCCGACGCAGGGTGGGTCCTACGAGCAGTACTTC.

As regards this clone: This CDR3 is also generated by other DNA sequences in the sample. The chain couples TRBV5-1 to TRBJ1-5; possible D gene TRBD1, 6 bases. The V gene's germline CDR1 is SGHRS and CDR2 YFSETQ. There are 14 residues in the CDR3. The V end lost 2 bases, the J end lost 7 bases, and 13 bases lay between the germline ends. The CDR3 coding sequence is TGCGCCAGCAGCTTTTTTGAAGGGGGGCAGCCCCAGCATTTT. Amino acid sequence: CASSFFEGGQPQHF. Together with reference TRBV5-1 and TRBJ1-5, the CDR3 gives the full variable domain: KAGVTQTPRYLIKTRGQQVTLSCSPISGHRSVSWYQQTPGQGLQFLFEYFSETQRNKGNFPGRFSGRQFSNSRSEMNVSTLELGDSALYLCASSFFEGGQPQHFGDGTRLSIL.

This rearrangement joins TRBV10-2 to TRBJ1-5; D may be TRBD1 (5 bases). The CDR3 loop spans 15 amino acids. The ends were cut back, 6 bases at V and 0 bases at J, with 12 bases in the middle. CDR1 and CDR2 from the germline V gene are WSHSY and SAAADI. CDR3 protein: CASRGTYTSNQPQHF. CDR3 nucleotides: TGCGCCAGCAGGGGGACGTATACTAGCAATCAGCCCCAGCATTTT.

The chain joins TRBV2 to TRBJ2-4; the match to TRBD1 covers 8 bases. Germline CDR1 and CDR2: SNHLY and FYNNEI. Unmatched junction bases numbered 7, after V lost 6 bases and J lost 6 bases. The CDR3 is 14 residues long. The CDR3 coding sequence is TGTGCCAGCAGCCTGACAGGGGCGGGAAACATTCAGTACTTC. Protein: CASSLTGAGNIQYF.

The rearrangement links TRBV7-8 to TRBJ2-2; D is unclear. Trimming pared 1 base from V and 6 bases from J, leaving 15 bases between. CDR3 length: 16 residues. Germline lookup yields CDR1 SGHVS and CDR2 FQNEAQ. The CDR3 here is CASSLVEWGTAGELFF. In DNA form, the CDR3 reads TGTGCCAGCAGCTTAGTGGAGTGGGGAACCGCCGGGGAGCTGTTTTTT.

Here the CDR3 DNA reads TGTGCCAGCAGCTTAGAAGGCTTCTCGGAATATGGCTACACCTTC. Protein product: CASSLEGFSEYGYTF. The rearrangement links TRBV11-2 to TRBJ1-2; D not resolved. CDR1 and CDR2 (germline): SGHAT, FQNNGV. Trimming removed 0 bases at V and 5 bases at J, with 13 bases between. CDR3 length equals 15 residues. The variable domain in full, with the rest retrieved from reference TRBV11-2 and TRBJ1-2, is EAGVAQSPRYKIIEKRQSVAFWCNPISGHATLYWYQQILGQGPKLLIQFQNNGVVDDSQLPKDRFSAERLKGVDSTLKIQPAKLEDSAVYLCASSLEGFSEYGYTFGSGTRLTVV.

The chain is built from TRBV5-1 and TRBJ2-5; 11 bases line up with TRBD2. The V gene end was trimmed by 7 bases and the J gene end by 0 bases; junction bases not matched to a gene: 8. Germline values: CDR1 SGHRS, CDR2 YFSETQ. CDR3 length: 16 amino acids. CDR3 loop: CASGTGTSGYQETQYF. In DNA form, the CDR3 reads TGCGCCAGCGGGACCGGGACTAGCGGCTACCAAGAGACCCAGTACTTC.

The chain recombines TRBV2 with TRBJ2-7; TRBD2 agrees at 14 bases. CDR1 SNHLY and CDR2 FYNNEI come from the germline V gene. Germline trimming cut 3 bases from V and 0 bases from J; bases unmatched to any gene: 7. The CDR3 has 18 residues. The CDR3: CASSEGLAGVSSSYEQYF. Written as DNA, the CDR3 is TGTGCCAGCAGTGAGGGACTAGCGGGGGTCTCGAGCTCCTACGAGCAGTACTTC.

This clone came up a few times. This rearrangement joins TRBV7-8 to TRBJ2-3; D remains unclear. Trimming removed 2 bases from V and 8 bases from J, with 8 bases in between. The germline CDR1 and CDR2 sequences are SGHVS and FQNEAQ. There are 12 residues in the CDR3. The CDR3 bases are TGTGCCAGCAGCTTACCGTACGGTACGCAGTATTTT. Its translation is CASSLPYGTQYF.

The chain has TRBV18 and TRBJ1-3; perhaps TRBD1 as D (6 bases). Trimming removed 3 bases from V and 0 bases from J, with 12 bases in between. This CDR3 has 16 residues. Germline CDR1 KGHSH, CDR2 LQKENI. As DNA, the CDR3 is TGTGCCAGCTCACCTCGAGGGGGTCCCTCTGGAAACACCATATATTTT. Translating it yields CASSPRGGPSGNTIYF.

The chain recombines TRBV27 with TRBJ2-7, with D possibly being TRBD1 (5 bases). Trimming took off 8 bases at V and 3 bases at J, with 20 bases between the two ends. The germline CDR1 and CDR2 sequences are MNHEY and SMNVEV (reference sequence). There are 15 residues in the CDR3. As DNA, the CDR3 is TGTGCCAGCCCAAGGTGGGGCAGCTTAGACTACGAGCAGTACTTC. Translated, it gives CASPRWGSLDYEQYF.

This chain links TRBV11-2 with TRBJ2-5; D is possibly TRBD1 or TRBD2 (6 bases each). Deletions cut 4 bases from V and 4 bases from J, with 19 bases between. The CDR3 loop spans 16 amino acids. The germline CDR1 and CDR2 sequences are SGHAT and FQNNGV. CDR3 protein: CASSSLVGRGGETQYF. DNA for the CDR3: TGTGCCAGCAGCTCCCTCGTGGGCAGGGGAGGAGAGACCCAGTACTTC.

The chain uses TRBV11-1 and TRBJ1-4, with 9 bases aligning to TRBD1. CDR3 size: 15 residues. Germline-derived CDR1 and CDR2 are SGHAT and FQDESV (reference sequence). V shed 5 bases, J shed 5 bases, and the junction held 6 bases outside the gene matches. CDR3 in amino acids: CASSEGTGRNEKLFF. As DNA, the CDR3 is TGTGCCAGCAGCGAGGGGACAGGGAGGAATGAAAAACTGTTTTTT.

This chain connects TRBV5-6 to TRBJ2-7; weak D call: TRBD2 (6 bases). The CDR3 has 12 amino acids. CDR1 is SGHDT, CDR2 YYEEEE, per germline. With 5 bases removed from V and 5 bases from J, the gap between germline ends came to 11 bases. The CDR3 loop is CASSRRDHEQYF. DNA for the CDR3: TGTGCCAGCAGTCGGCGGGACCACGAGCAGTACTTC.